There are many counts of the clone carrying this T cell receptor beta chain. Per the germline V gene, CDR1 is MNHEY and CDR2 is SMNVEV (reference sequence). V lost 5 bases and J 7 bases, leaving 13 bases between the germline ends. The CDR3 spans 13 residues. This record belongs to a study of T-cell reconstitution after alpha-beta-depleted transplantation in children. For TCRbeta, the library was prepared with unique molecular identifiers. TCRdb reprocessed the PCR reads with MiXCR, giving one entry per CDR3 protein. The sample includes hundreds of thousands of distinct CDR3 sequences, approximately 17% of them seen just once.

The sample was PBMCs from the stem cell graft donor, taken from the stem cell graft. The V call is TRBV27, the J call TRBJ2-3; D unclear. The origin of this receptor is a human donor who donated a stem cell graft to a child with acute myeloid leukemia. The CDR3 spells CASSHDGLHTQYF. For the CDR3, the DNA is TGTGCCAGCAGTCATGATGGGCTCCATACGCAGTATTTT.